The sequence of this T cell receptor beta chain was determined in a study of OX40 agonist ivuxolimab in advanced cancers. The overall study: With a range of roughly 23 to 90, age averaged about 58 years, and 75% to 90% were male.

On this clone: Its specificity is unknown.

Generated by immunoSEQ multiplex PCR, the TCRdb table keeps only in-frame clones and is missing some. The sample includes 35,000 to 40,000 clones, around 87% seen only once; the top ten take 32%. Study-level points and caveats: Dose levels from 0.1 to 3.0 mg/kg saw CD4+ and CD8+ blood T cells expand clonally by week 6. CD8+ T cells were the subset that, on average, had more expanded clones than CD4+.

The CDR3 is made up of 15 amino acids. Germline lookup yields CDR1 KGHSH and CDR2 LQKENI. V dropped 3 bases and J dropped 7 bases, with 13 bases sitting between them. Systemic immunosuppression or autoimmune disease history was grounds to exclude patients. Here the sequenced sample was CD4+ or CD8+ T cells sorted from blood, taken in a trial of the OX40 agonist ivuxolimab. The sequence came from an adult with an advanced solid tumor such as melanoma, head and neck, liver or kidney cancer. This chain joins TRBV18 and TRBJ1-6; D is unclear. This CDR3 reads CASSPEEAPNSPLHF. As DNA, the CDR3 is TGTGCCAGCTCACCTGAGGAAGCCCCGAATTCACCCCTCCACTTT.